Each of the 5 T cell receptor beta chains below was sequenced from the same sample in a study of blood T cell repertoires in COVID-19. Profiled with immunoSEQ multiplex PCR; TCRdb holds only in-frame clones, not every one. The sample lists 13,000 to 15,000 clones, roughly 89% seen once, with roughly 5.6% in the top ten. Sequenced sample: peripheral blood. These receptors were obtained from a human donor in a cohort sampled during active COVID-19.

The chain is built from TRBV24-1 and TRBJ2-1, with TRBD2 matching 7 bases. The CDR3 has 15 amino acids. Germline V gene sequence: CDR1 KGHDR, CDR2 SFDVKD. The V and J ends lost 9 bases and 2 bases, in that order; junction bases with no gene match: 9. The CDR3 spells CATGMSSGAYNEQFF. CDR3 DNA sequence: TGTGCCACCGGGATGAGCAGCGGGGCCTACAATGAGCAGTTCTTC.

The CDR3 DNA is TGCGCCAGCAGCCCGGAGGTCTCTTATGGCTACACCTTC. This codes for CASSPEVSYGYTF. The J gene is TRBJ1-2, the V gene TRBV5-1, with D unclear. The CDR3 sequence is 13 residues long. Trimming took 4 bases from V and 5 from J, leaving 12 bases between them. Germline lookup yields CDR1 SGHRS and CDR2 YFSETQ.

This clone was recorded a few times. The chain has TRBV5-4 and TRBJ2-5; 8 nucleotides align to TRBD2. The V gene's germline CDR1 is SGHNT and CDR2 YYREEE (reference sequence). This CDR3 region has 14 residues. The V segment lost 6 bases and the J segment 5 bases; nucleotides outside the gene matches: 9. The CDR3, as DNA: TGTGCCAGCAAAGAAGCGGGAGTAGGGGAGACCCAGTACTTC. It yields the protein CASKEAGVGETQYF.

The gene calls are TRBV24-1 and TRBJ1-1; the match to TRBD1 covers 7 bases. J gave up 4 bases and V 9 bases, and 4 bases lay outside the gene matches. Germline assignment: CDR1 KGHDR and CDR2 SFDVKD. The CDR3 is 12 amino acids. The CDR3 region has the DNA TGTGCCACCGGACAGGCTGGCACTGAAGCTTTCTTT. It encodes CATGQAGTEAFF.

V and J are TRBV6-5 and TRBJ1-2, with a possible D match to TRBD1 (5 bases). The germline V and J ends were trimmed by 7 bases and 7 bases, with 13 bases remaining between them. The CDR3 spans 12 residues. CDR1 is MNHEY, CDR2 SVGAGI, per germline. CDR3: CASTQGSFGYTF. The DNA of the CDR3 is TGTGCCAGCACTCAGGGATCATTTGGCTACACCTTC.